A single sample gave rise to the 11 T cell receptor beta chains below, sequenced in a study of cytomegalovirus exposure and HLA in healthy donors. PCR primers comprised 60 Vbeta and 13 Jbeta primers. Profiled with immunoSEQ multiplex PCR; TCRdb holds only in-frame clones, not every one. The sample lists some 100,000 clones; 84% were seen once. Specimen: PBMCs. These receptors all stem from a woman under 30 in good health and CMV-seronegative.

J is TRBJ1-1 and V is TRBV5-5; D is unresolved. Trimming pared 4 bases from V and 2 bases from J, leaving 9 bases between. CDR1 and CDR2 from the germline V gene are SGHKS and YYEKEE (reference sequence). The CDR3 has 13 amino acids. This CDR3 reads CASSVQFNTEAFF. CDR3 DNA sequence: TGTGCCAGCAGCGTCCAGTTTAACACTGAAGCTTTCTTT.

The CDR3 DNA reads as TGTGCCTGGAGCGTGGGCAGGGATAATGAAAAACTGTTTTTT. Its translation is CAWSVGRDNEKLFF. This chain connects TRBV30 to TRBJ1-4; the D gene is possibly TRBD1 (5 bases). CDR1 is GTSNPN, CDR2 SVGIG, per germline (reference sequence). The germline V and J ends were trimmed by 3 bases and 4 bases, with 12 bases remaining between them. The CDR3 is 14 residues long.

The gene calls are TRBV29-1 and TRBJ1-2; D unclear. CDR1 is SQVTM and CDR2 is ANQGSEA in the germline V gene. The CDR3 totals 12 residues. V lost 2 bases and J 5 bases, leaving 9 bases between the germline ends. CDR3 sequence (DNA): TGCAGCGTTGAAAGGCCAGGTTATGGCTACACCTTC. Translating it yields CSVERPGYGYTF.

The rearrangement joins TRBV14 to TRBJ2-7; 7 bases fit TRBD1. Germline-derived CDR1 and CDR2 are SGHDN and FVKESK. Trimming took 6 bases from V and 9 from J; bases not matched to a gene: 8. The CDR3 loop spans 12 amino acids. Here the CDR3 DNA reads TGTGCCAGCAGTATCGGCCGGACAGGGCAGTACTTC. Its translation: CASSIGRTGQYF.

The chain joins TRBV11-2 to TRBJ2-1; the D gene is possibly TRBD1 (6 bases). CDR1 and CDR2 from the germline V gene are SGHAT and FQNNGV. V lost 1 base to trimming and J lost 4 bases, with 11 bases between them. CDR3 size: 15 residues. The CDR3, as DNA: TGTGCCAGCAGCTTAGTGCAGGGGTCTTACAATGAGCAGTTCTTC. Its translation is CASSLVQGSYNEQFF. The full variable domain, rest sourced from reference TRBV11-2 and TRBJ2-1, is EAGVAQSPRYKIIEKRQSVAFWCNPISGHATLYWYQQILGQGPKLLIQFQNNGVVDDSQLPKDRFSAERLKGVDSTLKIQPAKLEDSAVYLCASSLVQGSYNEQFFGPGTRLTVL.

J is TRBJ2-7 and V is TRBV7-9; 11 bases fit TRBD1. The germline V gene encodes CDR1 SEHNR and CDR2 FQNEAQ (reference sequence). J lost 2 bases, V lost 1 base, and 7 bases had no gene match. The CDR3 is 17 residues long. CDR3 amino acids: CASSLGHGQGATYEQYF. DNA of the CDR3: TGTGCCAGCAGCTTAGGCCACGGACAGGGGGCGACCTACGAGCAGTACTTC.

This clone has a single count. One end of the junction is discordant with germline, which a read error may explain. The rearrangement links TRBV7-9 to TRBJ2-1; tentative D call: TRBD1 (6 bases). Germline V gene data show CDR1 as SEHNR and CDR2 as FQNEAQ (reference sequence). The CDR3 has 15 amino acids. DNA of the CDR3: TGTGCCAGCAGCTCCCTACAGGGCTCCCACAATGAGCAGTTCTTC. Its protein product is CASSSLQGSHNEQFF.

This clone was recorded a few times. The chain couples TRBV6-4 to TRBJ2-5; D is uncertain. Per the germline V gene, CDR1 is MRHNA and CDR2 is SNTAGT. Deletions cut 6 bases from V and 5 bases from J, with 10 bases between. CDR3 length: 12 amino acids. The DNA of the CDR3 is TGTGCCAGCAGGTCCCCGTTGGAGACCCAGTACTTC. Translation gives CASRSPLETQYF.

The J gene is TRBJ1-5, the V gene TRBV6-5; D might be TRBD1 (6 bases). The ends were cut back, 10 bases at V and 5 bases at J, with 15 bases in the middle. The CDR3 consists of 13 residues. Per the germline V gene, CDR1 is MNHEY and CDR2 is SVGAGI. CDR3 sequence: CATAVGGHQPQHF. CDR3 DNA sequence: TGTGCCACCGCCGTAGGGGGACATCAGCCCCAGCATTTT.

The V gene is TRBV5-4, the J gene TRBJ2-3, with D possibly TRBD2 on 6 matching bases. Trimming stripped 3 bases from V and 1 base from J, with 18 bases between. Germline CDR1 SGHNT, CDR2 YYREEE (reference sequence). The CDR3 runs to 17 residues. CDR3 sequence: CASSSLWVGEGTDTQYF. The CDR3 nucleotides read TGTGCCAGCAGCTCCCTCTGGGTGGGGGAGGGCACAGATACGCAGTATTTT.

This chain's CDR3 is CASSAQSGGEQYF. The CDR3 bases are TGTGCCAGCAGCGCGCAATCGGGCGGGGAGCAGTACTTC. The V call is TRBV7-8, the J call TRBJ2-7; D is perhaps TRBD2 (5 bases). V was trimmed by 5 bases and J by 7 bases, leaving 15 bases between them. The germline V gene encodes CDR1 SGHVS and CDR2 FQNEAQ. This CDR3 comprises 13 residues.